The 6 T cell receptor beta chains below were found in one sample sequenced in a study of T cells after yellow fever vaccination. Each CDR3 protein gets one entry after TCRdb re-called the 5' RACE reads with MiXCR. Seen here are 150,000 to 200,000 distinct CDR3 sequences, around 7.3% observed once, and the top ten hold roughly 2.5%. The specimen comprised CD4+ T cells sorted from PBMCs, sampled about 5 days after the first yellow fever vaccination. These receptors were collected from a man aged 18-30 years who received the YFV17D yellow fever vaccine.

As regards this clonotype: The germline gene is not matched at one end of the junction; a read error may be the cause. V is TRBV5-5 and J is TRBJ1-1; the D gene is possibly TRBD1 (5 bases). This CDR3 has 13 residues. Germline CDR1 reads SGHKS; CDR2 reads YYEKEE (reference sequence). CDR3 in amino acids: CVSSLEQVTEAFF. Written as DNA, the CDR3 is TGTGTCAGCAGCTTGGAACAGGTCACTGAAGCTTTCTTT.

This clonotype appeared a few times. The chain combines TRBV5-4 with TRBJ2-5; 9 nucleotides align to TRBD2. The CDR3 spans 14 residues. The J segment lost 5 bases and the V segment lost 1 base, leaving 3 bases of the junction unmatched. Germline values: CDR1 SGHNT, CDR2 YYREEE (reference sequence). Written as DNA, the CDR3 is TGTGCCAGCAGCTTGATAGCGGGGGATGAGACCCAGTACTTC. This translates into CASSLIAGDETQYF.

By frequency in the sample, this clonotype is medium-sized. Written as DNA, the CDR3 is TGTGCCAGCAGCTTGCCGGGACAGTTAACCTATGGCTACACCTTC. Translation gives CASSLPGQLTYGYTF. The V gene is TRBV5-6, the J gene TRBJ1-2; TRBD1 agrees at 7 bases. Germline-derived CDR1 and CDR2 are SGHDT and YYEEEE. The ends lost 1 base at V and 4 bases at J; junction bases unmatched: 7. The CDR3 sequence is 15 residues long.

This clonotype was recorded many times. The chain has TRBV24-1 and TRBJ2-5; D is ambiguous. The CDR3 totals 13 residues. The V and J ends lost 9 bases and 0 bases respectively, with 10 bases between them. Germline CDR1 reads KGHDR; CDR2 reads SFDVKD. CDR3 nucleotide sequence: TGTGCCACCGCTCGACCAGACCAAGAGACCCAGTACTTC. It translates to CATARPDQETQYF.

In its sample, this clonotype was seen many times. V and J are TRBV12-3 or TRBV12-4 and TRBJ1-2, with D unresolved. This CDR3 comprises 13 residues. V was shortened by 6 bases and J by 2 bases, with 10 bases between the two germline ends. CDR3 nucleotides: TGTGCCAGCAGCCCCCTGGGGAACTATGGCTACACCTTC. Its translation: CASSPLGNYGYTF.

This clonotype has ten or more counts. This chain joins TRBV6-5 and TRBJ1-4, with 8 nucleotides matching TRBD1. The CDR3 consists of 16 residues. The V segment lost 0 bases and the J segment 8 bases; nucleotides outside the gene matches: 8. Germline lookup yields CDR1 MNHEY and CDR2 SVGAGI. The CDR3 DNA is TGTGCCAGCAGTTACTCGGGAACAGGGGGAGGAGAAAAACTGTTTTTT. Protein sequence: CASSYSGTGGGEKLFF.